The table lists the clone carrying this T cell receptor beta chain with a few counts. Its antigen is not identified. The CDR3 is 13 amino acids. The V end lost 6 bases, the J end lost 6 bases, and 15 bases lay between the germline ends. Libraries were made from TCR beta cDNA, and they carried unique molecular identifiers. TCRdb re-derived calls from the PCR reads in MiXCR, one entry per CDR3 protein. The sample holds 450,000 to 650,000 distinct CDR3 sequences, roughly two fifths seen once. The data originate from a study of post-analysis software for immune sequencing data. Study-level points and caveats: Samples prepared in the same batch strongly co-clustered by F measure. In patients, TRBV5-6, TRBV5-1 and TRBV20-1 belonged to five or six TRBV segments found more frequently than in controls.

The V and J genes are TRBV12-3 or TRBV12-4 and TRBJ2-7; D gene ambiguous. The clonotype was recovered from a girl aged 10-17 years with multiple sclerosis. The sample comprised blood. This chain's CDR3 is CASRPVEVREQYF. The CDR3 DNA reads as TGTGCCAGCAGACCTGTGGAAGTTCGCGAGCAGTACTTC.